This paragraph covers one TCR beta chain sequence. This clonotype is categorized as large (0.1 to 1%). Its antigen is currently not known. Nothing much larger sits one base from this clone, and base qualities are not available. To test whether a precursor-effector relationship exists among CD4 cytotoxic T cells, bulk UMI-based TCR sequencing was run on four sorted CD4+ memory subsets: TCM, TEM, IL-7Rhigh TEMRA, and IL-7R- TEMRA. Cells were obtained from peripheral blood mononuclear cells that had been isolated from human blood. This specimen comes from a study of precursors of human CD4 cytotoxic T cells (dated by TCRdb to the late 2010s). In the study overall: In total, CD4+ memory subsets from 11 to 15 donors went into the bulk TCR-seq analysis. Sequences for both the TCRalpha and TCRbeta chains came out of the TCR-seq analysis of 13 to 15 donors (table S7). What the study reported, not specific to this receptor: Expanded effector clonotypes accounted for a larger share of IL-7Rhigh TEMRA clonotypes than of TEM or TCM clonotypes. According to the authors, a human observational design cannot definitively establish the direction of differentiation between precursor and effector cells. Only 13 of the 14 donors were included in some of the bulk TCR-seq comparisons, which suggests that not every subset was available for every donor. Compared with TCM and TEM subsets, the IL-7Rhigh and IL-7R- TEMRA subsets had more restricted TCR repertoires, with lower diversity and more expanded clonotypes.

CDR1 is given as SGHTS and CDR2 as YDEGEE, both from the germline V gene. The CDR3 goes from the cysteine to the phenylalanine over 15 residues. The read is trimmed to its CDR3 DNA, 45 bases read in frame from base 1. Cut back by 0 bases and 4 bases, the V and J ends lie 10 bases apart. TCRdb lists the instrument as Illumina MiSeq. In the authors' own workflow: To quantify repertoire diversity, the Shannon-Wiener index was calculated using VDJtools. TCRbeta clonotypes with a clonotype frequency of at least 3 were defined as expanded. TCRdb redid the processing of the public reads, applying fastp at Q25 and MiXCR, and retained in-frame beta chains. When rows share a CDR3 protein, they turn into one entry using the most common DNA and genes. TCRdb assigned the V and J calls; the authors' analysis was not used. Recorded for this sample are about 740 distinct CDR3 sequences; approximately 20% of them occurred a single time. Approximately 15% of the sample is held by the ten biggest clonotypes.

The V gene is TRBV5-8 and the J gene is TRBJ2-2; the D segment cannot be called with confidence. This clonotype was obtained from a human donor in good health. The sequenced material came from memory CD4+ T cells from blood (PBMCs). The CDR3 protein is CASSLGQVVTGELFF. DNA sequence: TGTGCCAGCAGCTTGGGGCAGGTAGTCACCGGGGAGCTGTTTTTT.